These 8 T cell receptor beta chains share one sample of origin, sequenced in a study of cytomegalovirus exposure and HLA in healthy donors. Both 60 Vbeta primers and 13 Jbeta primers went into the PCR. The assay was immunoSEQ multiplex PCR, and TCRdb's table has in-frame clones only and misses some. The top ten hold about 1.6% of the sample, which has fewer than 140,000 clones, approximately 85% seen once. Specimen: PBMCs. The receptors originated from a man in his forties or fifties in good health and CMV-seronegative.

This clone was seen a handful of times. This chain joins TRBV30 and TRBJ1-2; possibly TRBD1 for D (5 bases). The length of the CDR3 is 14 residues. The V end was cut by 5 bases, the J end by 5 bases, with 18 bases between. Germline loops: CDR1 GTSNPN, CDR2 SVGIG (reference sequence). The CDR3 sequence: CAWGLERRGYGYTF. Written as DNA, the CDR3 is TGTGCCTGGGGGTTGGAGCGGAGGGGTTATGGCTACACCTTC.

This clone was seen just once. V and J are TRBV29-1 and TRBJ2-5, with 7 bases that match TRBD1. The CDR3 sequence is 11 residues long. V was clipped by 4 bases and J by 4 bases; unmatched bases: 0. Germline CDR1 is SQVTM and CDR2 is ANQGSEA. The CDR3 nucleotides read TGCAGCGTTGGGACAGGAGAGACCCAGTACTTC. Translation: CSVGTGETQYF.

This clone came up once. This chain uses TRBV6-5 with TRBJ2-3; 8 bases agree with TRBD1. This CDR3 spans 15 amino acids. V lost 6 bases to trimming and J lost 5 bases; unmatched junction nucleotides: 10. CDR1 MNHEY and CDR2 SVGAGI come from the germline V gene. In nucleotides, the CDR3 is TGTGCCAGCAGCCCGGGACAGGCGAGGGTAGATACGCAGTATTTT. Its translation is CASSPGQARVDTQYF.

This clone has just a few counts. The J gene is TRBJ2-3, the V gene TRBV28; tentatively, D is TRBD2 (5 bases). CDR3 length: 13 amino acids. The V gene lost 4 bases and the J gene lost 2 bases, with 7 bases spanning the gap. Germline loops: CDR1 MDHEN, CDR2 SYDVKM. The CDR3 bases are TGTGCCAGCAGTTCGGGGTACACAGATACGCAGTATTTT. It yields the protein CASSSGYTDTQYF. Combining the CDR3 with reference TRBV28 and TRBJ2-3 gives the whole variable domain DVKVTQSSRYLVKRTGEKVFLECVQDMDHENMFWYRQDPGLGLRLIYFSYDVKMKEKGDIPEGYSVSREKKERFSLILESASTNQTSMYLCASSSGYTDTQYFGPGTRLTVL.

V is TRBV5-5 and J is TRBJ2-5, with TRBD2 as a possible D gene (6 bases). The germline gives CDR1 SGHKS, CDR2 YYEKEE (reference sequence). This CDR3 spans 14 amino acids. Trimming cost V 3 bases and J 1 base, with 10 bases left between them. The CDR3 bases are TGTGCCAGCAGCTCCCGGGAGCTCCAAGAGACCCAGTACTTC. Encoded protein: CASSSRELQETQYF.

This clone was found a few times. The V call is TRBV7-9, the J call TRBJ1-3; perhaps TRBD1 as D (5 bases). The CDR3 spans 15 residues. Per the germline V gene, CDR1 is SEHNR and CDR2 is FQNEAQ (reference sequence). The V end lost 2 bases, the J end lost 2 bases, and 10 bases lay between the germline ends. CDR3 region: CASSLSGTAGNTIYF. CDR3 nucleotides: TGTGCCAGCAGCTTATCAGGGACTGCTGGAAACACCATATATTTT.

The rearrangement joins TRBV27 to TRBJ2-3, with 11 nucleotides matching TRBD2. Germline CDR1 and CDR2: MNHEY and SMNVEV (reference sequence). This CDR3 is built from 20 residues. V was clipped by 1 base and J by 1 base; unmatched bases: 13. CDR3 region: CASSLLASGGRYSGTDTQYF. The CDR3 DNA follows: TGTGCCAGCAGTTTATTGGCTAGCGGGGGGCGGTATTCGGGCACAGATACGCAGTATTTT.

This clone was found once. The CDR3 DNA sequence: TGTGCCAGCAGCCCCGTGGGGGCGACTGAAGCTTTCTTT. Translated, it gives CASSPVGATEAFF. This chain uses TRBV11-2 with TRBJ1-1; tentatively, D is TRBD1 (6 bases). Trimming left V 5 bases short and J 5 bases short, with 12 bases between. CDR3 length: 13 amino acids. Germline CDR1 and CDR2: SGHAT and FQNNGV.